This passage covers 24 T cell receptor beta chains from one sample sequenced in a study of vaccination and CD4 T cells after COVID-19. The sample's treatment: approximately 9-day PBMC culture with coronavirus spike peptide pools or control peptides (ViraFEST assay). During the years 2011-2018, before the COVID-19 pandemic, the unexposed donor's CD4+ T cells were collected. The study sequenced cultured CD4+ T cell DNA using the Oncomine TCR Beta short-read assay. Genomic DNA was isolated from cultured CD4+ T cells. TCRdb analysed the PCR reads with MiXCR anew, one entry per CDR3 protein. The sample lists fewer than 13,000 distinct CDR3 sequences, about two fifths occurring once. Their cognate antigens are unknown. Material: CD4+ T cells from blood, cultured in vitro. The receptors here all came from a human donor in good health.

The chain combines TRBV6-4 with TRBJ2-1, with D hard to call. Between the trimmed V and J ends, which lost 0 bases and 6 bases, there was a span of 12 bases. This CDR3 has 15 residues. CDR1 is MRHNA and CDR2 is SNTAGT in the germline V gene. The CDR3: CASSDSDKTVNEQFF. The CDR3 coding sequence is TGTGCCAGCAGTGACTCGGATAAAACGGTCAATGAGCAGTTCTTC.

The rearrangement links TRBV20-1 to TRBJ2-7; D might be TRBD1 or TRBD2, each matching 5 bases. The CDR3 runs to 14 residues. Trimming stripped 0 bases from V and 3 bases from J, with 12 bases between. Germline CDR1 DFQATT, CDR2 SNEGSKA (reference sequence). The CDR3 coding sequence is TGCAGTGCTAGAGAGGGGGTCATGGTCTACGAGCAGTACTTC. Its translation is CSAREGVMVYEQYF.

This clonotype showed up just a few times. This sequence joins TRBV7-8 and TRBJ1-5, with 7 bases matching TRBD1. Germline values: CDR1 SGHVS, CDR2 FQNEAQ. Trimming took 2 bases from V and 3 from J; bases not matched to a gene: 4. The CDR3 loop spans 15 amino acids. The CDR3 region is CASSLTGTDNQPQHF. CDR3 bases: TGTGCCAGCAGCTTAACCGGGACAGACAATCAGCCCCAGCATTTT.

This clonotype appeared a few times. V is TRBV6-2 or TRBV6-3 and J is TRBJ1-1; 7 bases are shared with TRBD1. CDR1 and CDR2 from the germline V gene are MNHEY and SVGEGT. The CDR3 is 15 amino acids. V lost 8 bases to trimming and J lost 6 bases; unmatched junction nucleotides: 15. Written as DNA, the CDR3 is TGTGCCAGCCTAATCACAGACAGGGCTCGCCCTGAAGCTTTCTTT. This sequence encodes CASLITDRARPEAFF.

This clonotype was counted a few times. The rearrangement links TRBV6-2 or TRBV6-3 to TRBJ2-5; 9 bases align to TRBD1. Losses at the gene ends were 6 bases for V and 5 bases for J; bases not matched to a gene: 7. Germline lookup yields CDR1 MNHEY and CDR2 SVGEGT. CDR3 size: 14 residues. The CDR3 DNA reads as TGTGCCAGCAGACCTACAGGGGGCGGTGAGACCCAGTACTTC. Translated: CASRPTGGGETQYF.

V is TRBV28 and J is TRBJ1-2; D is ambiguous. Germline lookup yields CDR1 MDHEN and CDR2 SYDVKM. The V end lost 5 bases, the J end lost 4 bases, and 14 bases lay between the germline ends. The CDR3 length is 14 residues. This CDR3 is CASSQGNGLYGYTF. For the CDR3, the DNA is TGTGCCAGCAGTCAAGGAAACGGGCTCTATGGCTACACCTTC.

This clonotype came up a few times. The chain recombines TRBV5-1 with TRBJ2-7; 9 nucleotides match TRBD1. CDR3 length equals 14 residues. The germline V gene has CDR1 SGHRS and CDR2 YFSETQ. V lost 3 bases to trimming and J lost 6 bases; unmatched junction nucleotides: 7. DNA of the CDR3: TGCGCCAGCAGCTGGGGGGGACAGGGTTCCGAGCAGTACTTC. Protein: CASSWGGQGSEQYF.

The chain uses TRBV7-2 and TRBJ2-7, with D unresolved. The CDR3 extends over 15 amino acids. The ends were cut back, 1 base at V and 2 bases at J, with 12 bases in the middle. The germline CDR1 and CDR2 sequences are SGHTA and FQGNSA. CDR3 bases: TGTGCCAGCAGCTTAGGATTCGGCCAGACCTACGAGCAGTACTTC. Its protein product is CASSLGFGQTYEQYF.

The chain employs TRBV11-3 and TRBJ2-1, with D perhaps TRBD1 (6 bases). V was trimmed by 5 bases and J by 7 bases, leaving 9 bases between them. Germline V lookup: CDR1 SGHNT, CDR2 YENEEA. The CDR3 is 12 amino acids. Written as DNA, the CDR3 is TGTGCCAGCAGCCAACAGGGAAATGAGCAGTTCTTC. Translating gives CASSQQGNEQFF.

The chain recombines TRBV7-8 with TRBJ2-7; a possible D gene is TRBD1 (6 bases). This CDR3 has 14 amino acids. V was shortened by 2 bases and J by 4 bases, with 12 bases between the two germline ends. Germline V gene sequence: CDR1 SGHVS, CDR2 FQNEAQ. CDR3 nucleotide sequence: TGTGCCAGCAGCTTACCAGGGGCGCGTTACGAGCAGTACTTC. It is translated as CASSLPGARYEQYF.

V usage is TRBV5-6 and J usage is TRBJ2-7, with a weak D call TRBD1 (6 bases). The CDR3 has 11 residues. Per the germline V gene, CDR1 is SGHDT and CDR2 is YYEEEE. Trimming removed 6 bases at V and 13 bases at J, with 17 bases between. CDR3 bases: TGTGCCAGCATCTCTAGGGACACCGTTTACTTC. Its protein is CASISRDTVYF.

The chain links TRBV7-2 to TRBJ2-7, with 9 nucleotides matching TRBD2. The CDR3 contains 18 residues. The ends lost 1 base at V and 1 base at J; junction bases unmatched: 11. Germline V gene data show CDR1 as SGHTA and CDR2 as FQGNSA. CDR3 sequence (DNA): TGTGCCAGCAGCTTAGGAGTGGCGGGAGGGCCGCGGTCCTACGAGCAGTACTTC. This sequence encodes CASSLGVAGGPRSYEQYF.

This clonotype came up a few times. CDR3 sequence (DNA): TGTGCCAGCAGCTTAGGACTCCCCGGCAATGAGCAGTTCTTC. The encoded protein is CASSLGLPGNEQFF. The chain joins TRBV7-6 to TRBJ2-1; D is unresolved. Trimming cost V 1 base and J 6 bases, with 10 bases left between them. Germline CDR1 reads SGHVS; CDR2 reads FNYEAQ. This CDR3 region has 14 residues.

This clonotype was counted only a few times. The J gene is TRBJ2-7, the V gene TRBV7-8; D not certain. The V end lost 1 base, the J end lost 2 bases, and 12 bases lay between the germline ends. This CDR3 region has 15 residues. CDR1 and CDR2 from the germline V gene are SGHVS and FQNEAQ. CDR3 loop: CASSLVPAQTYEQYF. The DNA for the CDR3 is TGTGCCAGCAGCTTAGTACCGGCACAGACCTACGAGCAGTACTTC. Full variable domain (remainder filled in from reference TRBV7-8 and TRBJ2-7): GAGVSQSPRYKVAKRGQDVALRCDPISGHVSLFWYQQALGQGPEFLTYFQNEAQLDKSGLPSDRFFAERPEGSVSTLKIQRTQQEDSAVYLCASSLVPAQTYEQYFGPGTRLTVT.

This clonotype showed up just once. The V gene is TRBV19, the J gene TRBJ2-1; 9 bases map to TRBD1. The V segment lost 4 bases and the J segment 6 bases; nucleotides outside the gene matches: 13. The CDR3 is 17 residues long. The V gene's germline CDR1 is LNHDA and CDR2 SQIVND (reference sequence). Here the CDR3 reads CASSNIWRGQGFNEQFF. The DNA for the CDR3 is TGTGCCAGTAGTAATATCTGGCGAGGACAGGGGTTCAATGAGCAGTTCTTC. The variable domain in full, completed from reference TRBV19 and TRBJ2-1, reads DGGITQSPKYLFRKEGQNVTLSCEQNLNHDAMYWYRQDPGQGLRLIYYSQIVNDFQKGDIAEGYSVSREKKESFPLTVTSAQKNPTAFYLCASSNIWRGQGFNEQFFGPGTRLTVL.

CDR3 bases: TGCGCCAGCAGCTTGCAGGGCGGCAATGAGCAGTTCTTC. Translation: CASSLQGGNEQFF. The rearrangement joins TRBV5-1 to TRBJ2-1; D may be TRBD1 (5 bases). V was cut by 1 base and J by 6 bases, with 8 bases left in between. Germline values: CDR1 SGHRS, CDR2 YFSETQ. The length of the CDR3 is 13 residues.

This chain joins TRBV28 and TRBJ1-3, with D unclear. CDR3 length equals 15 residues. CDR1 is MDHEN, CDR2 SYDVKM, per germline. Trimming removed 4 bases at V and 0 bases at J, with 10 bases between. As DNA, the CDR3 is TGTGCCAGCAGTTCAGACATCTACTCTGGAAACACCATATATTTT. Amino acid sequence: CASSSDIYSGNTIYF.

This clonotype is labeled medium-sized. The chain joins TRBV7-2 to TRBJ2-2; D ambiguous. The germline CDR1 and CDR2 sequences are SGHTA and FQGNSA. Deletions cut 1 base from V and 4 bases from J, with 7 bases between. CDR3 length: 14 residues. CDR3 amino acids: CASSLGRPTGELFF. For the CDR3, the DNA is TGTGCCAGCAGCTTAGGGCGGCCCACCGGGGAGCTGTTTTTT.

The rearrangement joins TRBV20-1 to TRBJ1-1; 7 bases line up with TRBD1. The germline V gene has CDR1 DFQATT and CDR2 SNEGSKA (reference sequence). J gave up 6 bases and V 6 bases, and 10 bases lay outside the gene matches. This CDR3 comprises 13 residues. In DNA, the CDR3 is TGCAGTGCCTCCGACGGGACAGTCCCTGAAGCTTTCTTT. Amino acid sequence: CSASDGTVPEAFF.

The chain is built from TRBV12-5 and TRBJ2-5; possible D gene TRBD2, 6 bases. CDR3 size: 13 residues. V was pared by 1 base and J by 7 bases, with 10 bases between. CDR1 and CDR2 (germline): LGHNT, FRNRAP. The CDR3 spells CASGLGGTGTQYF. The CDR3 coding sequence is TGTGCTAGTGGTTTGGGCGGGACGGGGACCCAGTACTTC.

This chain uses TRBV28 with TRBJ1-6, with no clear D. CDR1 is MDHEN and CDR2 is SYDVKM in the germline V gene. The V and J ends lost 5 bases and 7 bases respectively, with 9 bases between them. The CDR3 has 13 amino acids. The CDR3 sequence: CASSPTWNSPLHF. The CDR3 nucleotides are TGTGCCAGCAGTCCCACGTGGAATTCACCCCTCCACTTT.

This clonotype has a handful of counts. The rearrangement joins TRBV7-9 to TRBJ2-7; D assignment may be TRBD1 or TRBD2 (5 bases each). This CDR3 spans 15 amino acids. Looked up from germline, CDR1 is SEHNR and CDR2 is FQNEAQ (reference sequence). With 5 bases removed from V and 6 bases from J, the gap between germline ends came to 20 bases. The CDR3: CASSTAIRGEGEQYF. The CDR3 bases are TGTGCCAGCAGCACAGCAATAAGGGGAGAAGGCGAGCAGTACTTC.

The chain carries TRBV7-2 and TRBJ2-7; TRBD1 matches at 7 bases. The CDR3 extends over 13 amino acids. Germline loops: CDR1 SGHTA, CDR2 FQGNSA. V lost 5 bases and J lost 3; bases outside the gene matches: 4. The CDR3 is CASSPGGYYEQYF. The CDR3 DNA is TGTGCCAGCAGCCCAGGGGGATACTACGAGCAGTACTTC. Full variable domain (missing parts from reference TRBV7-2 and TRBJ2-7): GAGVSQSPSNKVTEKGKDVELRCDPISGHTALYWYRQSLGQGLEFLIYFQGNSAPDKSGLPSDRFSAERTGGSVSTLTIQRTQQEDSAVYLCASSPGGYYEQYFGPGTRLTVT.

The V gene is TRBV2, the J gene TRBJ2-3; 9 positions match TRBD2. Trimming cost V 7 bases and J 0 bases; bases outside gene matches: 2. CDR1 and CDR2 from the germline V gene are SNHLY and FYNNEI. The CDR3 has 14 residues. CDR3 in amino acids: CASISGGSTDTQYF. CDR3 in DNA: TGTGCCAGCATTAGCGGGGGAAGCACAGATACGCAGTATTTT.